These 5 T cell receptor beta chains were sequenced from one sample in a study of beta chain features in type 1 diabetes (dated by TCRdb to the late 2010s). The research as a whole found: A moderate but significant shortening of TCRB CDR3 length was observed in type 1 diabetes patients in all four CD4+ subsets.

Preparation of the library involved the immunoSEQ multiplex PCR assay. The High Capacity cDNA Reverse Transcription Kit was used to reverse transcribe all of the isolated RNA, meaning that expressed TCRB transcripts were what got sequenced. This immuneACCESS table, as held by TCRdb, lists in-frame sequences with V and J called but not all clones. Of the missing ones, under half trace to an unresolved V gene in checked studies; the others have no known cause. A total of 240,000 or so clones appear in this sample, around 21% of them only once. The ten largest clonotypes hold around 0.029% of the sample. Their target antigens are unknown. Sequences were obtained from naive CD4+ T cells from blood. This specimen's cell subset or site label, per the study, means: true naive CD4+ T cells. The receptors here all came from a woman in her thirties or forties with type 1 diabetes.

V usage is TRBV29-1 and J usage is TRBJ1-5; 9 bases map to TRBD1. The CDR3 covers 13 residues. V dropped 7 bases and J dropped 5; count of bases not matched to a gene: 6. Per germline, CDR1 SQVTM and CDR2 ANQGSEA. The CDR3 region has the DNA TGCAGCGCGACAGGGGGTGATCATCAGCCCCAGCATTTT. Translating gives CSATGGDHQPQHF.

This chain connects TRBV15 to TRBJ2-5, with D perhaps TRBD2 (5 bases). The J call could be wrong; TRBJ2-7 is a better fit for the DNA end. The length of the CDR3 is 16 residues. CDR1 and CDR2 from the germline V gene are LNHNV and YYDKDF (reference sequence). The CDR3 reads CATSRGGLILFPEQYF. The CDR3 nucleotides are TGTGCCACCAGCAGAGGCGGACTGATTTTGTTCCCCGAGCAGTACTTC.

V usage is TRBV25-1 and J usage is TRBJ1-1; D is uncertain. This CDR3 has 15 residues. Deletions cut 1 base from V and 5 bases from J, with 14 bases between. Looked up from germline, CDR1 is MGHDK and CDR2 is SYGVNS. CDR3 in amino acids: CASSESWEGETEAFF. CDR3 bases: TGTGCCAGCAGTGAATCTTGGGAGGGAGAGACTGAAGCTTTCTTT.

In its sample, this clone was seen a few times. This chain links TRBV9 with TRBJ1-6, with TRBD1 matching over 7 bases. This CDR3 has 14 amino acids. Germline V gene sequence: CDR1 SGDLS, CDR2 YYNGEE. V lost 4 bases and J lost 7; bases outside the gene matches: 5. CDR3 DNA sequence: TGTGCCAGCAGCCCTCAACAGGGGAATTCACCCCTCCACTTT. Translated, it gives CASSPQQGNSPLHF.

The chain joins TRBV5-1 to TRBJ2-1; 10 nucleotides match TRBD2. This CDR3 region has 17 residues. Germline V CDR1 and CDR2: SGHRS, YFSETQ. Unmatched junction bases numbered 13, after V lost 4 bases and J lost 6 bases. The CDR3 protein is CASSTQIAGGLGNEQFF. The CDR3 DNA reads TGCGCCAGCAGCACCCAAATAGCGGGAGGCCTAGGCAATGAGCAGTTCTTC.